The following is a T cell receptor beta chain sequence with its context. Sequencing used immunoSEQ multiplex PCR; TCRdb keeps in-frame clones, though not all of them. The sample lists roughly 3,100 clones, about four fifths seen once, with approximately 15% in the top ten. These data are taken from a study of chemoradiotherapy in HPV16-positive cancers. The receptor was derived from a human donor with HPV-associated anogenital cancer. The starting material was tumor tissue, obtained from a patient who underwent chemoradiotherapy.

CDR3 protein: CATSRDGSGRTEDEQYF. For the CDR3, the DNA is TGTGCCACCAGCAGAGATGGTAGCGGGAGGACAGAAGACGAGCAGTACTTC. V is TRBV15 and J is TRBJ2-7, with 10 bases lining up with TRBD2. The CDR3 contains 17 residues. Germline trimming cut 0 bases from V and 5 bases from J; bases unmatched to any gene: 10. The V gene's germline CDR1 is LNHNV and CDR2 YYDKDF (reference sequence). Variable domain in full (rest from reference TRBV15 and TRBJ2-7): DAMVIQNPRYQVTQFGKPVTLSCSQTLNHNVMYWYQQKSSQAPKLLFHYYDKDFNNEADTPDNFQSRRPNTSFCFLDIRSPGLGDTAMYLCATSRDGSGRTEDEQYFGPGTRLTVT.